This TCR beta chain was sequenced in a study of response to subunit inactivated influenza vaccine. The CDR3 runs 16 residues. The V end lost 5 bases, the J end lost 3 bases, and 17 bases lay between the germline ends. Germline CDR1 reads SGHTA; CDR2 reads FQGNSA. From the RT-PCR reads, TCRdb called clonotypes with MiXCR, one entry per CDR3 protein. Of about 520,000 distinct CDR3 sequences listed, around 7.9% are singletons. The sequences come from PBMCs from blood, collected 23 to 25 months after vaccination. The rearrangement joins TRBV7-2 to TRBJ1-3; D unresolved. This sequence was found in a man aged 45 to 70 who received an inactivated influenza vaccine. For the CDR3, the DNA is TGTGCCAGCAGCCCAAGCAGCAGCCTGATTGGAAACACCATATATTTT. Translated: CASSPSSSLIGNTIYF.